This TCR beta chain was retrieved from a study of T-cell memory formation after mild COVID-19 (dated by TCRdb to about 2021). In terms of the full investigation: TCR sequence clusters from the two donors were found to be largely donor specific. The cohort comprised two young, previously healthy adult volunteers, one female and one male. In a couple of donors, T-cell clones that expanded and contracted after mild COVID-19 were tracked by sequencing TCRalpha and TCRbeta repertoires over time.

The CDR3 goes from the cysteine to the phenylalanine over 16 residues. The DNA shown is the 48-base CDR3, in frame from base 1. The CDR1 and CDR2 encoded by the germline V gene are SGDLS and YYNGEE. Trimming costs V 4 bases and J 0 bases, and their ends lie 17 bases apart. Sequencing was performed on an Illumina NovaSeq 6000. TCRalpha and TCRbeta cDNA libraries were constructed by 5'RACE with constant-segment primers, with sample barcodes and unique molecular identifiers being introduced. RNA was extracted from every sample with Trizol reagent. Libraries were amplified in two PCR steps, with a second sample barcode and Illumina TruSeq adapters added in the second step. The libraries were sequenced on an Illumina NovaSeq using 2 x 150 bp paired-end reads. The authors processed their data as follows. Reads were demultiplexed and collapsed into UMI-guided consensus sequences with migec v1.2.7. Using mixcr v2.1.11, the UMI consensuses were aligned to TRA and TRB V and J templates and assembled into clonotypes. Clonotypes were classified as expanded or contracted when called significant by both edgeR and NoisET, with noise models trained on biological replicates. For edgeR calls, the cutoffs were a false discovery rate-adjusted p below 0.01 and a log2 fold-change threshold of 1. As an exploratory analysis of dynamics, max-normalized trajectories of the 1000 most abundant clonotypes were examined by PCA with hierarchical clustering. The CD4 or CD8 phenotype of responding clones was assigned using the separately sequenced CD4+ and CD8+ repertoires. The raw public data were reprocessed by TCRdb itself: fastp quality trimming at Q25, MiXCR clonotype calling, in-frame beta chains only. For every CDR3 protein sequence, its rows merge into one entry that carries the most common genes and DNA. TCRdb, not the original authors, processed these V and J calls. This sample comprises over 300,000 distinct CDR3 sequences, around 20% of them detected only once. The ten largest clones capture about 21% of the sample.

General conclusions and limits of the study: Some responding clones were detected in pre-infection memory, which suggested that pre-existing cross-reactive memory T cells had joined the SARS-CoV-2 response. Contracting CD4+ clones appeared mostly in the CM and EM memory subsets, whereas CD8+ clones were enriched in EMRA. The second-wave clones that peaked on day 37 were not confirmed to be SARS-CoV-2 specific. The study included only a couple of mild cases, and larger cohorts that include severe cases with pre-infection samples were judged to be necessary. Clones contracting from day 15 to 85 had balanced CD4/CD8 phenotypes, while a second wave expanding from day 15 to 37 was biased towards CD4+.

As to this clonotype: Its specific antigen is unknown. Base quality data are lacking; no much larger clone is found one base away.

Ficoll-Paque density gradient centrifugation was the method used to isolate PBMCs. The sample consisted of PBMCs or a T cell subset sorted from them (not recorded which). The sequence was collected from a man younger than 30 who had mild COVID-19 (a few samples of this study predate the infection). The sample titles of this study are shuffled in the database, so cell type and time point are left out; the donor was told from shared clones. The V and J segments used are TRBV9 and TRBJ2-7; the D gene identity is not certain. The CDR3 protein: CASSPRAVLSSYEQYF. The bases read TGTGCCAGCAGCCCCCGGGCAGTTTTAAGCTCCTACGAGCAGTACTTC.